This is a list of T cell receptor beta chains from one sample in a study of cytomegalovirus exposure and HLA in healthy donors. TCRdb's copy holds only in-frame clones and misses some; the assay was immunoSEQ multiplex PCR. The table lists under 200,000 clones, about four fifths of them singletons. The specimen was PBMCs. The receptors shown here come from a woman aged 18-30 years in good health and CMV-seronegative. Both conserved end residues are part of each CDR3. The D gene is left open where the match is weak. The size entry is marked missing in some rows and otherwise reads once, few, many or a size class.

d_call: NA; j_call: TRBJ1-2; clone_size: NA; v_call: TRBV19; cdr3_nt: TGTGCCACCAATATCTTCGGGGGGGGCGTGTATGGCTACACCTTC; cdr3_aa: CATNIFGGGVYGYTF
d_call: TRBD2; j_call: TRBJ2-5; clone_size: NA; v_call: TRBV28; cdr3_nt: TGTGCCAGCAGCACATCCGTACTAACGGGGGGGGACCAAGAGACCCAGTACTTC; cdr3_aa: CASSTSVLTGGDQETQYF
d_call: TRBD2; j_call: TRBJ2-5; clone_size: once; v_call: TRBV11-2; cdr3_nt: TGTGCCAGCAGACTAGGGACTAGCGGGAGGGGGACGCAAGAGACCCAGTACTTC; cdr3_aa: CASRLGTSGRGTQETQYF
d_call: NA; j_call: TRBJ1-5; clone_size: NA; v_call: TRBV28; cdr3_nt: TGTGCCAGCAGCCCTAGGAACGGCTGGAATAGAGACCAGCCCCAGCATTTT; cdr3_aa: CASSPRNGWNRDQPQHF
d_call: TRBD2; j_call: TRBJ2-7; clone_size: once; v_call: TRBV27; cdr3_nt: TGTGCCAGCGGAACTAGCGGGGGATCCTCCTACGAGCAGTACTTC; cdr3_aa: CASGTSGGSSYEQYF
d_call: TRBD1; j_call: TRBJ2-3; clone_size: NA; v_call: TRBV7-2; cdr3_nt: TGTGCCAGCAGCAATAGACAGGGCGGGACAGATACGCAGTATTTT; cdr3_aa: CASSNRQGGTDTQYF
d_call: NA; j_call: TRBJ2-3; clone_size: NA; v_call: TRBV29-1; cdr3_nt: TGCAGCCCCAGGACTAATGGGGATACGCAGTATTTT; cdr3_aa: CSPRTNGDTQYF
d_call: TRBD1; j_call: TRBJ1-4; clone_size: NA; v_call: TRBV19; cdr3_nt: TGTGCCAGTAGGGCATCGATCAGGGGGGATGAAAAACTGTTTTTT; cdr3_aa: CASRASIRGDEKLFF
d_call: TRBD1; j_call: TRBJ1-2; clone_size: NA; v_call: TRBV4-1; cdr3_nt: TGCGCCAGCAGCCAACTACAGGGGTCTCATGGCTACACCTTC; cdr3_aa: CASSQLQGSHGYTF
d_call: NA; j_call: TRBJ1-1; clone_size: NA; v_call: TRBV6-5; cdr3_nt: TGTGCCAGCAGACCCGGGGGGACGTACACTGAAGCTTTCTTT; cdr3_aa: CASRPGGTYTEAFF
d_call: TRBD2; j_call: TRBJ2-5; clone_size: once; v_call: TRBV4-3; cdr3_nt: TGCGCCAGCAGCCGGAAGAGGGGACTAGCGGAAGAGACCCAGTACTTC; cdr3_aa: CASSRKRGLAEETQYF
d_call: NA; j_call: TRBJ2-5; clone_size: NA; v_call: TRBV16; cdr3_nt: TGTGCCAGCAGCGACCCCGGGACTCCCAAAGAGACCCAGTACTTC; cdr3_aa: CASSDPGTPKETQYF
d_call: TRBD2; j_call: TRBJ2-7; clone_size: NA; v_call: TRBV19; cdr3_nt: TGTGCCACCGGACTAGCGGTAAGCTCCTACGAGCAGTACTTC; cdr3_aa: CATGLAVSSYEQYF
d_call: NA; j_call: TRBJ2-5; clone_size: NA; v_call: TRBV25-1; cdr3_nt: TGTGCCAGCAGTGAAGTTGGCGCGATCGCCGGGGAGACCCAGTACTTC; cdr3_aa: CASSEVGAIAGETQYF
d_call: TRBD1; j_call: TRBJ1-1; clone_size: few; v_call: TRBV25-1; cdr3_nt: TGTGCCAGCAGTCTCACTGGGGGACAGGGGATTGGAGCTTTCTTT; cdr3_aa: CASSLTGGQGIGAFF
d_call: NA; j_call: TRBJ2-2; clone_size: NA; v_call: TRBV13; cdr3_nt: TGTGCCAGCAGCTTAGGATTGGCGGCGTATGGTGGGGAGCTGTTTTTT; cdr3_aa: CASSLGLAAYGGELFF
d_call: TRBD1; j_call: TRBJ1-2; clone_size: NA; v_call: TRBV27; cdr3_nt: TGTGCCAGCAGGTGGACAGGGGGCTCGAATGGCTACACCTTC; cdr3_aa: CASRWTGGSNGYTF
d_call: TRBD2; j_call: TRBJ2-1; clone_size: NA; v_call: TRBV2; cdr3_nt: TGTGCCAGCAGCCTCAGACTAGCGGTGAGTGAGCAGTTCTTC; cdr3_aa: CASSLRLAVSEQFF
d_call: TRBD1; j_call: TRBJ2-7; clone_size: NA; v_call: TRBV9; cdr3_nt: TGTGCCAGCAGCCGCTCGGGACAGGGGACCTACGAGCAGTACTTC; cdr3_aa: CASSRSGQGTYEQYF
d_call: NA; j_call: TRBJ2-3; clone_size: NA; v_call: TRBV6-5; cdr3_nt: TGTGCCAGCCTTCCCCAGCGACGGCTCTCAGATACGCAGTATTTT; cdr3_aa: CASLPQRRLSDTQYF
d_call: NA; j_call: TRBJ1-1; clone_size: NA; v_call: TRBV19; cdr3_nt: TGTGCCAGTAGCCCGTCAGGGGTTGAAGCTTTCTTT; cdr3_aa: CASSPSGVEAFF
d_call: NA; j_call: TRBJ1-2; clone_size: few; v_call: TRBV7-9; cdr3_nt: TGTGCCAGCAGCTTAAGGAGCGGCAACTATGGCTACACCTTC; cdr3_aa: CASSLRSGNYGYTF
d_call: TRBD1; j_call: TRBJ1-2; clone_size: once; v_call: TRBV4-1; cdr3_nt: TGCGCCAGCAGCCACCTACAGGGGGCTGACGATGGCTACACCTTC; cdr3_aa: CASSHLQGADDGYTF
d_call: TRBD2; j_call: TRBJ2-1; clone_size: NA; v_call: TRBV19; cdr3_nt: TGTGCCAGTAGTGTGGGACTAGTTAACTCCTACAATGAGCAGTTCTTC; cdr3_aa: CASSVGLVNSYNEQFF
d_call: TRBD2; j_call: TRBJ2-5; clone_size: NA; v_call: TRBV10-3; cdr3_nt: TGTGCCATCAGTGCCGGAGGAGGGACTAGCGGTCCGGGCGGTGAGACCCAGTACTTC; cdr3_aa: CAISAGGGTSGPGGETQYF
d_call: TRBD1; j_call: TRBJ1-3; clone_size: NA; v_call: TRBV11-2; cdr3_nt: TGTGCCAGCACCCTAACAGGGGGCTCTGGAAACACCATATATTTT; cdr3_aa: CASTLTGGSGNTIYF
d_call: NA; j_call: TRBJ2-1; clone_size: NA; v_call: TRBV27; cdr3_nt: TGTGCCAGCAGTTACGACGGGAGCTCCTACAATGAGCAGTTCTTC; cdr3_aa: CASSYDGSSYNEQFF
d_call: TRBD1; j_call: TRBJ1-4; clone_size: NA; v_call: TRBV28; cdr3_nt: TGTGCCAGCAGTTCCCTTGGACAGGGCACTAATGAAAAACTGTTTTTT; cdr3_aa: CASSSLGQGTNEKLFF
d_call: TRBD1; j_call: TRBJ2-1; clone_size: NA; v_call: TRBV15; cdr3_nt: TGTGCCACCAGCAGAGGGGACAGGGGGCCCAATGAGCAGTTCTTC; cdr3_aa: CATSRGDRGPNEQFF
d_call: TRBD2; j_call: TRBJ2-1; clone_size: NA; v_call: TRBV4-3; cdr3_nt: TGCGCCAGCAGCCAACTAGCGGGAGGGGCCTACAATGAGCAGTTCTTC; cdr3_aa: CASSQLAGGAYNEQFF
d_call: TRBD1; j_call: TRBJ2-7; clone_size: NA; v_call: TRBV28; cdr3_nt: TGTGCCAGCAGCGCAGGGGGAGCGGACCCCTACGAGCAGTACTTC; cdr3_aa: CASSAGGADPYEQYF
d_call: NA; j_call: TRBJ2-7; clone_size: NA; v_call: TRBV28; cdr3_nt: TGTGCCAGCAGTTCCTCTCTTTATCCGGGAGAGCAGTACTTC; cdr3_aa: CASSSSLYPGEQYF
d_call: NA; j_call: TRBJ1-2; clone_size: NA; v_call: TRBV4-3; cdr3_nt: TGCGCCAGCAGCCAGGGACACTCTTCTAACTATGGCTACACCTTC; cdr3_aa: CASSQGHSSNYGYTF
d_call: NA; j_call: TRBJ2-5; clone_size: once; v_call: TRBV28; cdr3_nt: TGTGCCAGCAGTTCCGGACAGAACTTACAAGAGACCCAGTACTTC; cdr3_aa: CASSSGQNLQETQYF
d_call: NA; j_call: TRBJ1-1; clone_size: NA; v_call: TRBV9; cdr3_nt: TGTGCCAGCGGGAGGGTCATGAACACTGAAGCTTTCTTT; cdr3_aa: CASGRVMNTEAFF
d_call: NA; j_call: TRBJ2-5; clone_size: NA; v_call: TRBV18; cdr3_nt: TGTGCCAGCTCACCGAACGGGGGTTTGGCCCAAGAGACCCAGTACTTC; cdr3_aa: CASSPNGGLAQETQYF
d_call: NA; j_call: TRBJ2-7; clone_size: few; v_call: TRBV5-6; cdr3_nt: TGTGCCAGCAGCTTGGGCGCGGGCAGGTACTACGAGCAGTACTTC; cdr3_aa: CASSLGAGRYYEQYF
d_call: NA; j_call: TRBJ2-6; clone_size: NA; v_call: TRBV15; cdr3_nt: TGTGCCACCAGCAGAGGGGGCAGGGGATCTTCTGGGGCCAACGTCCTGACTTTC; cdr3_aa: CATSRGGRGSSGANVLTF
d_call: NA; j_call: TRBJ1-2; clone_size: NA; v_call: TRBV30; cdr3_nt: TGTGCCTGGAGTAAACAGGCGATCTATGGCTACACCTTC; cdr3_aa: CAWSKQAIYGYTF
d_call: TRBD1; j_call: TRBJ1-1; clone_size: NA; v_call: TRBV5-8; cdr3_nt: TGTGCCACCTTCCGGGACAGAGGAACCATGGGTGAAGCTTTCTTT; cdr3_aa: CATFRDRGTMGEAFF
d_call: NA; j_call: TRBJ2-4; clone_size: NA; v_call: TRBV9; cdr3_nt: TGTGCCAGCAGCTTAGGACAGGGGCTAGCGGGAGATGGGGCCAAAAACATTCAGTACTTC; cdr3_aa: CASSLGQGLAGDGAKNIQYF
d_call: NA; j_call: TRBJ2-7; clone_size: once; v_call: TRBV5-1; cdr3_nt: TGCGCCAGCAGCTTTGGCCCAAGCGACGAGCAGTACTTC; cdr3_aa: CASSFGPSDEQYF
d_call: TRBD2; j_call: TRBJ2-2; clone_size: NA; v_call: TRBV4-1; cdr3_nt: TGCGCCAGCAGCCACCAAGTCGGGCGGGAGGTATCTGGGGAGCTGTTTTTT; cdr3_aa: CASSHQVGREVSGELFF
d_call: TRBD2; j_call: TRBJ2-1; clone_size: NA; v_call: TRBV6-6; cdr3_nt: TGTGCCAGCAGTCCCCTGGCGGGAGGGGGTGAGCAGTTCTTC; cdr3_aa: CASSPLAGGGEQFF
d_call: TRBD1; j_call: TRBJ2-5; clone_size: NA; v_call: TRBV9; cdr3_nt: TGTGCCAGCAGCCAAACCGGGACAGGTACATGGGAGACCCAGTACTTC; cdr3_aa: CASSQTGTGTWETQYF
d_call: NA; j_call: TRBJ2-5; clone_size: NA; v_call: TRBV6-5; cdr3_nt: TGTGCCAGCAGTCGCGATAGGGGAGAGACCCAGTACTTC; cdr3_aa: CASSRDRGETQYF
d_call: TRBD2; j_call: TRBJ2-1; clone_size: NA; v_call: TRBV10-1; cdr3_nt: TGCGCCAGCAGTGAGTCCACTGGGGCTAGCGGGTTGAACAATGAGCAGTTCTTC; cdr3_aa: CASSESTGASGLNNEQFF
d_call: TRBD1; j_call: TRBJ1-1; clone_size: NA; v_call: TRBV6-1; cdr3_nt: TGTGCCAGTAGACAGGGCGCTAACACTGAAGCTTTCTTT; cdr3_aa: CASRQGANTEAFF
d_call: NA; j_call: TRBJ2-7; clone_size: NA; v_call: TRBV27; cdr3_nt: TGTGCCAGCAGTCTACGAGAACCGGGAGTAGAGTACGAGCAGTACTTC; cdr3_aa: CASSLREPGVEYEQYF
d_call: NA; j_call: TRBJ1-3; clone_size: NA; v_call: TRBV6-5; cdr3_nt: TGTGCCAGCAGCTCCCTATCCTCTGGAAACACCATATATTTT; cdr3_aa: CASSSLSSGNTIYF
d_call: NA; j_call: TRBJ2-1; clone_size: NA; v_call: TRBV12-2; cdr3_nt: TGTGCAAGTCGCTCCCATTGGCGGGGCTACAATGAGCAGTTCTTC; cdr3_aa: CASRSHWRGYNEQFF